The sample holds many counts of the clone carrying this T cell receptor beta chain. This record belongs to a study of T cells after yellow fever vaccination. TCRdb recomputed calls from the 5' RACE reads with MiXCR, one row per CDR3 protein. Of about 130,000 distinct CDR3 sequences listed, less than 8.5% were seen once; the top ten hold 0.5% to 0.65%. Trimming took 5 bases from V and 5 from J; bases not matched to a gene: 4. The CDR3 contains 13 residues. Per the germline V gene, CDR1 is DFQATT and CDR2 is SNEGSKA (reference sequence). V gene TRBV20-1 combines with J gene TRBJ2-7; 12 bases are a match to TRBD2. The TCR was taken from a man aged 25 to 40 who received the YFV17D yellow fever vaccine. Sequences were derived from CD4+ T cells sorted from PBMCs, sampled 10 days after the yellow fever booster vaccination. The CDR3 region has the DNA TGCAGTGCTTCTAGCGGGAGGGCACACGAGCAGTACTTC. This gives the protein CSASSGRAHEQYF.